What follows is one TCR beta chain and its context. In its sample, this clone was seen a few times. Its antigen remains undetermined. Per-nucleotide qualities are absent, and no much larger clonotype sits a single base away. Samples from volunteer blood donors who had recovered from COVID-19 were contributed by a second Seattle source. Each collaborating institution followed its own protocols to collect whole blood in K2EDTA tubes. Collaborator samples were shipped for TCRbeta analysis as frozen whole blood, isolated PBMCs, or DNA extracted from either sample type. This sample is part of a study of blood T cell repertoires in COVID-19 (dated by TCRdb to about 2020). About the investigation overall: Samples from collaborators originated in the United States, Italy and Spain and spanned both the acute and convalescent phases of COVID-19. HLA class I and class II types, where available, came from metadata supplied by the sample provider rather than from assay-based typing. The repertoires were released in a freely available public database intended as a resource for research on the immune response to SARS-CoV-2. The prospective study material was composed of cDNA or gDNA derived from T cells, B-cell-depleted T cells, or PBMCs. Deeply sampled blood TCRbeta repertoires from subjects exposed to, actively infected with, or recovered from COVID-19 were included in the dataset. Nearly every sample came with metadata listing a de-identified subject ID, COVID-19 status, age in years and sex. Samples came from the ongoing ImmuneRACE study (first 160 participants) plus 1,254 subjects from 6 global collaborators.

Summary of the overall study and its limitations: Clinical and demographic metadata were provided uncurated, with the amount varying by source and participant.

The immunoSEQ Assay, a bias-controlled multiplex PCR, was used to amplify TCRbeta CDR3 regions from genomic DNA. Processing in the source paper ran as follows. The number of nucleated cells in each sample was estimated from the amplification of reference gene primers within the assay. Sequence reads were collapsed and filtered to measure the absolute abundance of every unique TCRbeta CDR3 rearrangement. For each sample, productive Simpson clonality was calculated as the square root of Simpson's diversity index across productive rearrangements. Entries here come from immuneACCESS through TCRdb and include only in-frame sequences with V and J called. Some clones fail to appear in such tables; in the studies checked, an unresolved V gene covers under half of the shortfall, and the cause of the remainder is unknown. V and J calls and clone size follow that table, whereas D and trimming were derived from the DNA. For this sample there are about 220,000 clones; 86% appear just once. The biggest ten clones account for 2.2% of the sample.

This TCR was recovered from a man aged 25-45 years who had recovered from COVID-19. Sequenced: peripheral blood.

For the CDR3, the sequence is CASSLYGQGYGYTF. The sequenced DNA: TGCGCCAGCAGCTTGTACGGACAGGGCTATGGCTACACCTTC. The chain links TRBV5-1 with TRBJ1-2, with 8 middle bases fitting TRBD1. Via the germline V gene, CDR1 is SGHRS and CDR2 YFSETQ. The CDR3 runs 14 residues from the cysteine to the phenylalanine. The CDR3 DNA has 42 bases and is translated from base 1. V is trimmed back by 1 base and J by 4 bases, and the junction contains 3 bases that no gene match accounts for.